Included here is one T cell receptor (beta chain) sequence, with context. The entry originates in a study of blood T cell repertoires in COVID-19. Looked up from germline, CDR1 is SEHNR and CDR2 is FQNEAQ (reference sequence). The CDR3 sequence is 15 residues long. V lost 3 bases and J lost 7; bases outside the gene matches: 4. The repertoire was sequenced with immunoSEQ multiplex PCR; TCRdb's copy has only in-frame clones and lacks some. The sample includes more than 85,000 clones, approximately 80% of them seen just once. Input material: peripheral blood. The TCR originated in a human donor in a cohort sampled during active COVID-19. The V call is TRBV7-9, the J call TRBJ2-1, with TRBD2 matching over 12 bases. The chain's CDR3 is CASSLTSGSGNEQFF. DNA of the CDR3: TGTGCCAGCAGCTTGACTAGCGGGAGCGGGAATGAGCAGTTCTTC.